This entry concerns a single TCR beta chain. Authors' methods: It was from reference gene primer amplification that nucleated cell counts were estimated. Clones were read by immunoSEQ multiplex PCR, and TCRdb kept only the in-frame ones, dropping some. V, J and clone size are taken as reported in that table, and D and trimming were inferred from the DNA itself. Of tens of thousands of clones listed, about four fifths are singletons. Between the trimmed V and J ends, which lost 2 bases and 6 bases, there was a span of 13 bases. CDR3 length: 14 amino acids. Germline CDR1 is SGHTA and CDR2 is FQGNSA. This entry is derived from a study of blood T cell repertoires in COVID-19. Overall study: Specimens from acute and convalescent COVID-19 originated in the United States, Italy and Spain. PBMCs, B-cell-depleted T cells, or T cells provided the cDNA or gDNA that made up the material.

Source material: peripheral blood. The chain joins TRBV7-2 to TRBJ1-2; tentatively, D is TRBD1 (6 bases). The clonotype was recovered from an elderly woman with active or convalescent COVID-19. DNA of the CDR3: TGTGCCAGCAGCTTATTGTGGGGGGGGCATGGCTACACCTTC. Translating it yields CASSLLWGGHGYTF. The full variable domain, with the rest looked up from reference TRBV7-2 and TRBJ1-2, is GAGVSQSPSNKVTEKGKDVELRCDPISGHTALYWYRQSLGQGLEFLIYFQGNSAPDKSGLPSDRFSAERTGGSVSTLTIQRTQQEDSAVYLCASSLLWGGHGYTFGSGTRLTVV.